This TCR beta chain was documented in a study of CD8 T cells in Susac syndrome. General observations from the study: The study acknowledged a relatively small number of individuals in its TCR sequencing and HLA analysis.

Blood CD8+ and CD4+ T cells underwent high-throughput TCR beta sequencing. The patients who served as multiple sclerosis controls were treatment-naive and had stable or active relapsing-remitting disease that fulfilled the revised McDonald criteria. Random hexamers were used to reverse transcribe an amount of about 0.45 to 1 ug RNA. Coverage of TCR beta CDR3 amplification by immunoSEQ multiplex PCR extended to 54 Vbeta and 13 Jbeta. A single record per CDR3 protein comes from TCRdb applying MiXCR to the immunoSEQ multiplex PCR reads. The sample shows fewer than 200,000 distinct CDR3 sequences, 90% to 95% of them seen only once. V lost 0 bases and J lost 2, with 19 bases in between. From germline, CDR1 is GTSNPN and CDR2 SVGIG (reference sequence). This CDR3 contains 17 residues. As for this clonotype: Its antigen is unidentified.

The receptor's source is a human donor with multiple sclerosis. Sequencing was done on a sample of CD8+ T cells from PBMCs. This chain uses TRBV30 with TRBJ1-2, with a weak D call TRBD1 (6 bases). For the CDR3, the DNA is TGTGCCTGGAGTGTACGGGGGGGGCAACTCCAAAACTATGGCTACACCTTC. It yields the protein CAWSVRGGQLQNYGYTF.